This is a list of T cell receptor beta chains from one sample in a study of STAT5B mutations in CD4+ large granular lymphocyte leukemia. The method was immunoSEQ multiplex PCR; TCRdb's version includes in-frame clones alone and lacks a portion of them. The sample yields approximately 33,000 clones, 70% to 90% seen once. Sequencing input: CD4+ T cells from blood buffy coats. All receptors derive from a human donor in good health. Each CDR3 is given with its conserved first and last residue. Each record gives: D gene, J gene, V gene, clone size, CDR3 DNA, CDR3 protein. The D gene is left open where the match is weak. Expanded clones get a size class; other rows say once, few or many, or leave the size out.

d_call: TRBD2
j_call: TRBJ2-1
v_call: TRBV9
clone_size: -
cdr3_nt: TGTGCCAGCAGCATCGGACTAGCGGTCAATGAGCAGTTCTTC
cdr3_aa: CASSIGLAVNEQFF

d_call: TRBD1
j_call: TRBJ2-1
v_call: TRBV20-1
clone_size: few
cdr3_nt: TGCAGTGCCCACGCCCGGGACAGGCAGTTCTTC
cdr3_aa: CSAHARDRQFF

d_call: -
j_call: TRBJ1-4
v_call: TRBV10-1
clone_size: once
cdr3_nt: TGCGCCAGCAGCCCAGGGGCGACCGATGAAAAACTGTTTTTT
cdr3_aa: CASSPGATDEKLFF

d_call: -
j_call: TRBJ1-2
v_call: TRBV28
clone_size: -
cdr3_nt: TGTGCCAGCAGTTTATTGGCCTATCGGCCTCTTGGACAGCGGGGCTATGGCTACACCTTC
cdr3_aa: CASSLLAYRPLGQRGYGYTF

d_call: -
j_call: TRBJ1-2
v_call: TRBV13
clone_size: -
cdr3_nt: TGTGCCAGCAGCTTAAGTGGGAAATGGGGGGGGCCTGGCTACACCTTC
cdr3_aa: CASSLSGKWGGPGYTF

d_call: TRBD1
j_call: TRBJ1-5
v_call: TRBV19
clone_size: -
cdr3_nt: TGTGCCAGTAGTCCCACCGACAGGGGTCACACGTTCCAGCATTTT
cdr3_aa: CASSPTDRGHTFQHF

d_call: -
j_call: TRBJ2-7
v_call: TRBV6-5
clone_size: -
cdr3_nt: TGTGCCACCAGGGTGGGTTTAACACTCGGCGAGCAGTACTTC
cdr3_aa: CATRVGLTLGEQYF

d_call: -
j_call: TRBJ2-3
v_call: TRBV30
clone_size: -
cdr3_nt: TGTGCCTGGAGTGCCTCCTTTCTTGCGGATACGCAGTATTTT
cdr3_aa: CAWSASFLADTQYF

d_call: TRBD1
j_call: TRBJ1-2
v_call: TRBV7-6
clone_size: -
cdr3_nt: TGTGCCAGCAGTGATCCGGGACAGGGAGGTGGCTACACCTTC
cdr3_aa: CASSDPGQGGGYTF

d_call: TRBD1
j_call: TRBJ1-2
v_call: TRBV11-3
clone_size: -
cdr3_nt: TGTGCCAGCAGCCCAGGACAGGGTCATGGCTACACCTTC
cdr3_aa: CASSPGQGHGYTF

d_call: TRBD2
j_call: TRBJ2-1
v_call: TRBV7-3
clone_size: -
cdr3_nt: TGTGCCAGCAGCCCCCACCTAGCGGGAGGCTACAATGAGCAGTTCTTC
cdr3_aa: CASSPHLAGGYNEQFF

d_call: TRBD1
j_call: TRBJ1-6
v_call: TRBV7-2
clone_size: -
cdr3_nt: TGTGCCAGCAGCTTAGTCATCGGCAGGGGGAATAATTCACCCCTCCACTTT
cdr3_aa: CASSLVIGRGNNSPLHF

d_call: TRBD1
j_call: TRBJ1-1
v_call: TRBV6-5
clone_size: -
cdr3_nt: TGTGCCAGTTACCAAAGGGGGCCTAGCACTGAAGCTTTCTTT
cdr3_aa: CASYQRGPSTEAFF

d_call: TRBD1
j_call: TRBJ1-4
v_call: TRBV5-1
clone_size: -
cdr3_nt: TGCGCCAGCAGAGGTGGGACAGGGGGCATTAATGAAAAACTGTTTTTT
cdr3_aa: CASRGGTGGINEKLFF

d_call: -
j_call: TRBJ2-5
v_call: TRBV6-5
clone_size: -
cdr3_nt: TGTGCCAGCAGCCCCACTTGGCAAGAGACCCAGTACTTC
cdr3_aa: CASSPTWQETQYF

d_call: TRBD1
j_call: TRBJ1-4
v_call: TRBV18
clone_size: -
cdr3_nt: TGTGCCAGCTCACCACCGGGACAGGGTCCTGAAAAACTGTTTTTT
cdr3_aa: CASSPPGQGPEKLFF

d_call: -
j_call: TRBJ1-2
v_call: TRBV27
clone_size: -
cdr3_nt: TGTGCCAGCAGTTTAAGGTCAGGGGCGGGCGGCTACACCTTC
cdr3_aa: CASSLRSGAGGYTF

d_call: -
j_call: TRBJ1-5
v_call: TRBV29-1
clone_size: -
cdr3_nt: TGCAGCGTTGCACAGGGAGAAGGTCAGCCCCAGCATTTT
cdr3_aa: CSVAQGEGQPQHF